The 10 T cell receptor beta chains presented below share a single source sample, sequenced in a study of T cell clusters in autoimmune cytopenias. TRB was amplified by touch-down multiplex PCR, primer pools A and B combined. For each CDR3 protein, TCRdb gives one entry from its re-call of the multiplex PCR reads, without DNA. The repertoire table contains some 3,000 distinct CDR3 sequences. TRB amplification used roughly 250 ng of peripheral blood genomic DNA. The sample taken for sequencing was peripheral blood. These receptors were collected from a human donor with an autoimmune cytopenia, with autoimmune hepatitis or in good health (not recorded which).

By frequency, this clonotype registers large (0.1 to 1%). This CDR3 is CASTRDSFSYEQYF. The chain has TRBV6-6 and TRBJ2-7; TCRdb calls TRBD1, which cannot be checked without DNA. This CDR3 is built from 14 residues. The germline V gene has CDR1 MNHNY and CDR2 SVGAGI (reference sequence).

V is TRBV20-1 and J is TRBJ1-3. This CDR3 has 14 residues. Per germline, CDR1 DFQATT and CDR2 SNEGSKA (reference sequence). The CDR3 is CSARGDGTGNTIYF.

This clonotype counts as medium-sized by frequency. The rearrangement uses TRBV12-3 or TRBV12-4 and TRBJ1-1. The CDR3 loop spans 16 amino acids. The CDR3 spells CASSLPGGGLNTEAFF.

Considering frequency, this clonotype is medium-sized. This sequence joins TRBV27 and TRBJ1-4; TCRdb's D call of TRBD1 is untestable without DNA. Germline V lookup: CDR1 MNHEY, CDR2 SMNVEV (reference sequence). The CDR3 runs to 14 residues. The CDR3 reads CASRGTGTGEKLFF.

The J gene is TRBJ2-2, the V gene TRBV20-1. The CDR3 loop spans 15 amino acids. Germline V gene lookup returns CDR1 DFQATT and CDR2 SNEGSKA (reference sequence). This CDR3 reads CSARDRSPNTGELFF.

This clonotype is deemed medium-sized by its frequency. This rearrangement joins TRBV19 to TRBJ2-3. The length of the CDR3 is 13 residues. Germline V gene sequence: CDR1 LNHDA, CDR2 SQIVND (reference sequence). CDR3 protein: CASSLVGQDTQYF. Based on the CDR3 plus reference TRBV19 and TRBJ2-3, the full variable domain is DGGITQSPKYLFRKEGQNVTLSCEQNLNHDAMYWYRQDPGQGLRLIYYSQIVNDFQKGDIAEGYSVSREKKESFPLTVTSAQKNPTAFYLCASSLVGQDTQYFGPGTRLTVL.

Judged by frequency, this clonotype is medium-sized (0.01 to 0.1%). This sequence joins TRBV6-2 or TRBV6-3 and TRBJ1-1. Germline values: CDR1 MNHEY, CDR2 SVGEGT. This CDR3 is 14 amino acids long. The CDR3 sequence: CASSSLDMNTEAFF.

This clonotype is classed as medium-sized by frequency. The CDR3: CASSLFGLNTGELFF. The chain recombines TRBV5-1 with TRBJ2-2. Germline V lookup: CDR1 SGHRS, CDR2 YFSETQ. This CDR3 has 15 amino acids.

The V and J genes are TRBV6-6 and TRBJ2-4; TCRdb lists TRBD2, though no DNA is available to test this call. In germline, CDR1 is MNHNY, CDR2 SVGAGI (reference sequence). The CDR3 runs to 19 residues. CDR3 loop: CASSQTFPAGGPRKNIQYF.

According to its frequency, this clonotype is medium-sized. This chain links TRBV5-1 with TRBJ2-1; TCRdb's assignment of TRBD1 cannot be checked, as there is no DNA. This CDR3 has 14 amino acids. Germline lookup yields CDR1 SGHRS and CDR2 YFSETQ. The CDR3 sequence is CASSLGTPNNEQFF. The variable domain in full, with the rest retrieved from reference TRBV5-1 and TRBJ2-1, is KAGVTQTPRYLIKTRGQQVTLSCSPISGHRSVSWYQQTPGQGLQFLFEYFSETQRNKGNFPGRFSGRQFSNSRSEMNVSTLELGDSALYLCASSLGTPNNEQFFGPGTRLTVL.